This TCR beta chain was recorded in a study of blood T cell repertoires in COVID-19. Whole-study context: There were acute and convalescent COVID-19 samples, and they came from the United States, Italy and Spain.

V shed 4 bases, J shed 5 bases, and the junction held 7 bases outside the gene matches. This CDR3 is built from 14 residues. The germline CDR1 and CDR2 sequences are MNHEY and SVGAGI. The repertoire was sequenced with immunoSEQ multiplex PCR; TCRdb's copy has only in-frame clones and lacks some. The sample has about 250,000 clones, 70% to 85% seen once. Input material: peripheral blood. The rearrangement links TRBV6-5 to TRBJ2-5; 7 bases map to TRBD1. The sequence was collected from a human donor with COVID-19, enrolled during active disease. The donor label of this sample is uncertain. In nucleotides, the CDR3 is TGTGCCAGCAGTTCCTATGACAGGGTCGAGACCCAGTACTTC. This encodes CASSSYDRVETQYF.